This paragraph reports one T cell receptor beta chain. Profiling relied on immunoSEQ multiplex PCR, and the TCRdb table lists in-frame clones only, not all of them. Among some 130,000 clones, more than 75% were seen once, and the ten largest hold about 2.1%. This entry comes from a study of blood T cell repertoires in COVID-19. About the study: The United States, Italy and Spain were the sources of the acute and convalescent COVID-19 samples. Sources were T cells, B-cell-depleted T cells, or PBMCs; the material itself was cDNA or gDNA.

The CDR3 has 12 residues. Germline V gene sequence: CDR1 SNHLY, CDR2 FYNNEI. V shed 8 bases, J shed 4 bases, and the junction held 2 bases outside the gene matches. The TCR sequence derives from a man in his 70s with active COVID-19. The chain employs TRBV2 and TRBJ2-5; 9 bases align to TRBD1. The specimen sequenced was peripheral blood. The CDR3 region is CASGTGLETQYF. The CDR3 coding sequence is TGTGCCAGCGGGACAGGGCTAGAGACCCAGTACTTC. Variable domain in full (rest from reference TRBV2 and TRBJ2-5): EPEVTQTPSHQVTQMGQEVILRCVPISNHLYFYWYRQILGQKVEFLVSFYNNEISEKSEIFDDQFSVERPDGSNFTLKIRSTKLEDSAMYFCASGTGLETQYFGPGTRLLVL.